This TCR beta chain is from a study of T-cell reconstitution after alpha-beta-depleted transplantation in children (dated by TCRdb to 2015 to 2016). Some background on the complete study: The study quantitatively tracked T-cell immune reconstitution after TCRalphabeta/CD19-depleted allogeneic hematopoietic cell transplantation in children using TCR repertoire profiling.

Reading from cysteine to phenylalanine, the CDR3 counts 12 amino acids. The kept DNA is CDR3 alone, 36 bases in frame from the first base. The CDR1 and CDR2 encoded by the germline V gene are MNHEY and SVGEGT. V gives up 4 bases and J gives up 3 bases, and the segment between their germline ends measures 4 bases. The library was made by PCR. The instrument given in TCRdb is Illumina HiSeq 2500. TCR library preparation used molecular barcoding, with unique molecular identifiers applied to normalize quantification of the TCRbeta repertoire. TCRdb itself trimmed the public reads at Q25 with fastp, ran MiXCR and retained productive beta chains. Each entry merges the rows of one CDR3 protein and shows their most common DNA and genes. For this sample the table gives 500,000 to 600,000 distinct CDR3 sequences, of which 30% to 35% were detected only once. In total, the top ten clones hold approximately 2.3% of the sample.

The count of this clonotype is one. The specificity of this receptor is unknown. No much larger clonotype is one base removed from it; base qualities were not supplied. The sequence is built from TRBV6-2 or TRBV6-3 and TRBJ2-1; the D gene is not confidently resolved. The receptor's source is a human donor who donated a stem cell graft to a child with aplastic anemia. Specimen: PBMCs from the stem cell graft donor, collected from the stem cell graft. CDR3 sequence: CASSSHYNEQFF. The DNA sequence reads TGTGCCAGCAGTTCTCACTACAATGAGCAGTTCTTC.